The count of the clone carrying this T cell receptor beta chain is one. The CDR3 contains 14 residues. The V end lost 4 bases, the J end lost 6 bases, and 15 bases lay between the germline ends. The V gene's germline CDR1 is MGHRA and CDR2 YSYEKL. The table came from immunoSEQ multiplex PCR; TCRdb's copy has only in-frame clones and leaves some out. The table lists about 7,000 clones, roughly 80% of them singletons. This record comes from a study of tumor-infiltrating lymphocytes in localized non-small cell lung cancer. This chain joins TRBV4-1 and TRBJ1-1; D is perhaps TRBD1 (6 bases). Material for sequencing was lung tumor tissue. This clonotype originated in a human donor with non-small cell lung cancer. For the CDR3, the DNA is TGCGCCAGCAGCCCCGCTCAGGGGAGGGCTGAAGCTTTCTTT. Its protein is CASSPAQGRAEAFF.